The T cell receptor (beta chain) described here comes from a study of blood T cell repertoires in COVID-19. Everyone who took part was roughly 18 to 89 years old, and they came from fewer than 25 US areas. Per germline, CDR1 SGDLS and CDR2 YYNGEE. V dropped 0 bases and J dropped 0 bases, with 15 bases sitting between them. The length of the CDR3 is 17 residues. The repertoire was sequenced with immunoSEQ multiplex PCR; TCRdb's copy has only in-frame clones and lacks some. The sample has 200,000 to 300,000 clones, approximately 88% seen once. The chain employs TRBV9 and TRBJ1-1, with a tentative D call TRBD1 (5 bases). Material for sequencing was PBMCs or T cells enriched from blood (not recorded which). This clonotype was obtained from a woman between 40 and 50 years old who had been exposed to COVID-19. The chain's CDR3 is CASSVGRWGGMNTEAFF. The CDR3 bases are TGTGCCAGCAGCGTAGGACGGTGGGGCGGCATGAACACTGAAGCTTTCTTT.